The clone carrying this T cell receptor (beta chain) has a handful of counts. The target antigen is unknown. TCRdb reprocessed the 5' RACE reads with MiXCR, giving one entry per CDR3 protein. The sample includes roughly 580,000 distinct CDR3 sequences, more than 15% seen only once; the top ten take about 12%. These data come from a study of T-cell memory formation after mild COVID-19. As for the study in general: Largely, the TCR clusters proved donor specific.

Regarding the study as a whole: Contracting clones, day 15 to 85, had balanced CD4/CD8, and later expanders favored CD4+.

This clonotype originated in an adult woman who had mild COVID-19 (a few samples of this study predate the infection). Cell type and time point are not known. Sequencing was performed on PBMCs or a T cell subset sorted from them (not recorded which).

Here the CDR3 DNA reads TGTGCCAGCAGTACCGGGACGGCGTATGAAAAACTGTTTTTT. This sequence encodes CASSTGTAYEKLFF. V is TRBV2 and J is TRBJ1-4; possible D gene TRBD1, 5 bases. Trimming shortened V by 5 bases and J by 6 bases, and 13 bases separated the two germline ends. The V gene's germline CDR1 is SNHLY and CDR2 FYNNEI. The CDR3 totals 14 residues.